This paragraph reports one TCR beta chain. Its antigen is unidentified. The source of the sample is a study of regulatory T cells in long-lasting Graves disease. The TCR beta library used iRepertoire HTBI primers with Arm-PCR amplification of CDR3. TCRdb reprocessed the multiplex PCR reads with MiXCR, giving one entry per CDR3 protein. The table shows under 700,000 distinct CDR3 sequences, with 15% to 20% occurring only once. Overall study results and limits: Accuracy may have been reduced by the small sample size. Lower TCR diversity was seen in persistent Graves' patients than in newly diagnosed ones. The number of shared public clonotypes was higher in persistent patients (fewer than 3,000) than new patients (966).

Time point given: newly diagnosed GD, antithyroid drugs for less than 3 months. The TCR library was made from RNA that had been extracted from PBMCs in TRIzol. These sequences were also reported in another study, on T cells in Graves' hyperthyroidism and ophthalmopathy.

Specimen: peripheral blood mononuclear cells (PBMCs), collected at new diagnosis, from a patient treated with antithyroid drugs. The receptor's source is a woman aged 40-60 years with Graves disease.

Here the CDR3 DNA reads TGCGCCAGCATCCCGCAGTCTAGCGGGGGCCACAATGAGCAGTTCTTC. This gives the protein CASIPQSSGGHNEQFF. The J gene is TRBJ2-1, the V gene TRBV10-2; TRBD2 agrees at 10 bases. Trimming cost V 7 bases and J 5 bases; bases outside gene matches: 11. Germline-derived CDR1 and CDR2 are WSHSY and SAAADI. This CDR3 is built from 16 residues.